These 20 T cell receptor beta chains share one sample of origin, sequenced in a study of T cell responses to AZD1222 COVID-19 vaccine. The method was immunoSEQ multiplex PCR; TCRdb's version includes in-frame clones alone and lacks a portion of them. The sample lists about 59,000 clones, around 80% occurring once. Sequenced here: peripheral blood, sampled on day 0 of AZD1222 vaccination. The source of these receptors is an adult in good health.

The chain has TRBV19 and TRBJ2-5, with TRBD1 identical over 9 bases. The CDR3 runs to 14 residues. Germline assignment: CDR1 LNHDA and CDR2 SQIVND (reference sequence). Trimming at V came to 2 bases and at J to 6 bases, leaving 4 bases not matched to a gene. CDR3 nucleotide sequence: TGTGCCAGTAGTATAACAGGGGGCCGCAAGACCCAGTACTTC. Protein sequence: CASSITGGRKTQYF.

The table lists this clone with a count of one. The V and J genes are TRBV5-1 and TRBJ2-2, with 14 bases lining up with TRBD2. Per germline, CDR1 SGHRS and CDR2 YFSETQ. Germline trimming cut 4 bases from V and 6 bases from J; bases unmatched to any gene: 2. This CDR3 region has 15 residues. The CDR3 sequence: CASSGGLAGAGELFF. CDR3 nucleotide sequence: TGCGCCAGCAGCGGGGGACTAGCGGGAGCCGGGGAGCTGTTTTTT.

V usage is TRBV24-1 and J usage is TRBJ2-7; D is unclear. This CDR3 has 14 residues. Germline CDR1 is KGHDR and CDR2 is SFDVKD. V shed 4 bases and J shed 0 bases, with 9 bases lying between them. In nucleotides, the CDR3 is TGTGCCACCAGTGACGGCAAATACTCCTACGAGCAGTACTTC. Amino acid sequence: CATSDGKYSYEQYF.

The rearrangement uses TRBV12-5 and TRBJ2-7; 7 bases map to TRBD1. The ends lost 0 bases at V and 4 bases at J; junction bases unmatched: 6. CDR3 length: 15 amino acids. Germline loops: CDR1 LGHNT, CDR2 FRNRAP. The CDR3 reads CASGLVKGAVYEQYV. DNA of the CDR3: TGTGCTAGTGGTTTGGTAAAGGGGGCTGTGTACGAGCAGTACGTC.

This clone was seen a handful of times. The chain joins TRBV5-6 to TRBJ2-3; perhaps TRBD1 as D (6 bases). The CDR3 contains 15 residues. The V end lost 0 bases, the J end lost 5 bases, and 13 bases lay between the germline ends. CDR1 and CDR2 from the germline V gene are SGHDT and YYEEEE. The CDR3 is CASSLVTGSEDTQYF. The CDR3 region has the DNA TGTGCCAGCAGCTTGGTCACAGGGTCGGAAGATACGCAGTATTTT.

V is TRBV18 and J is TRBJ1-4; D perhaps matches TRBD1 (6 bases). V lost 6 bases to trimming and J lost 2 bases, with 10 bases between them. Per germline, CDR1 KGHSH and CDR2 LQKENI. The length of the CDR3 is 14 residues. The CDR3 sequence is CASSHRDTNEKLFF. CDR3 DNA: TGTGCCAGCTCCCACAGGGACACTAATGAAAAACTGTTTTTT.

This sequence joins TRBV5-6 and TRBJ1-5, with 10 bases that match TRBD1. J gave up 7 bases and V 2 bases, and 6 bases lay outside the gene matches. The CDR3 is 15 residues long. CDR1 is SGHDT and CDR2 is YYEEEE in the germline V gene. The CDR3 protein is CASSLTGQGLQPQHF. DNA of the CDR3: TGTGCCAGCAGCTTAACGGGACAGGGGCTCCAGCCCCAGCATTTT.

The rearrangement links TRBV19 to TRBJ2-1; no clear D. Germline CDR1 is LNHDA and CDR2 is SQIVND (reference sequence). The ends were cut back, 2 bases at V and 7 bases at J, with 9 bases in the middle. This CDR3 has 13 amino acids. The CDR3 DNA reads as TGTGCCAGTAGTATAATCGCGGAAAATGAGCAGTTCTTC. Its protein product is CASSIIAENEQFF.

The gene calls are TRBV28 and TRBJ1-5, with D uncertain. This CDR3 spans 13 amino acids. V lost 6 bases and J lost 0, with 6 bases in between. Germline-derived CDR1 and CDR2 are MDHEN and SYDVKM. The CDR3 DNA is TGTGCCAGCAGGAGGGATAGCAATCAGCCCCAGCATTTT. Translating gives CASRRDSNQPQHF.

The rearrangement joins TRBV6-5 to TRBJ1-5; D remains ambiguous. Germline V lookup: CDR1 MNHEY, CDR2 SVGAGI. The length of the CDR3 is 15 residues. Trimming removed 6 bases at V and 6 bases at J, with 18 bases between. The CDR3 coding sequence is TGTGCCAGCAGATCCTGGGTGGCTGTTGGTCAGCCCCAGCATTTT. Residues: CASRSWVAVGQPQHF.

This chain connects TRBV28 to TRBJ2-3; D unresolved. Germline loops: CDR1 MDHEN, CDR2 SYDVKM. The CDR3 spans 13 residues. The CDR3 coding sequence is TGTGCAAATCAAGACAAGGTCGGAGATACGCAGTATTTT. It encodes CANQDKVGDTQYF. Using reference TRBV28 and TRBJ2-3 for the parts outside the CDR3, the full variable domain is DVKVTQSSRYLVKRTGEKVFLECVQDMDHENMFWYRQDPGLGLRLIYFSYDVKMKEKGDIPEGYSVSREKKERFSLILESASTNQTSMYLCANQDKVGDTQYFGPGTRLTVL.

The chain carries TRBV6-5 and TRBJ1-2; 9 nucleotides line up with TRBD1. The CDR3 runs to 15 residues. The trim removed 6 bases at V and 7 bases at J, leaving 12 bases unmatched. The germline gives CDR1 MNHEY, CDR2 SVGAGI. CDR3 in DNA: TGTGCCAGCAGCCGCCGACAGGGGGTGGACTCTGGCTACACCTTC. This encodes CASSRRQGVDSGYTF.

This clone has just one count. CDR3 DNA: TGTGCCAGCAGCTTAAGGGCCCCGGCTAGCTTCGGCTACAATGAGCAGTTCTTC. Translating it yields CASSLRAPASFGYNEQFF. The rearrangement joins TRBV7-9 to TRBJ2-1; D is perhaps TRBD2 (5 bases). This CDR3 region has 18 residues. From germline, CDR1 is SEHNR and CDR2 FQNEAQ (reference sequence). The V and J ends lost 2 bases and 3 bases respectively, with 20 bases between them.

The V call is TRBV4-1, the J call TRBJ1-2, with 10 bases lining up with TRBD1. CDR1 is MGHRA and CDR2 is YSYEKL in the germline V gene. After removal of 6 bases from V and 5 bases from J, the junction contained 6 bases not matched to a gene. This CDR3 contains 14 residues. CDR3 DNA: TGCGCCAGCAGTTCCGGGACAGGGGAATATGGCTACACCTTC. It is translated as CASSSGTGEYGYTF.

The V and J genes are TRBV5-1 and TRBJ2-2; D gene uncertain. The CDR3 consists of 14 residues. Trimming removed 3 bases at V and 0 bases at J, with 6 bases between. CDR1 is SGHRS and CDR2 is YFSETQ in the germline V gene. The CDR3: CASSSPANTGELFF. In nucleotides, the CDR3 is TGCGCCAGCAGCTCTCCAGCGAACACCGGGGAGCTGTTTTTT.

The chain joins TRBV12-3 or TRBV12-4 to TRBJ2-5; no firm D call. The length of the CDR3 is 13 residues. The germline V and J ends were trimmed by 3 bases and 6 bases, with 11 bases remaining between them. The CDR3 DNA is TGTGCCAGCAGTTTCGGAGACACACAGACCCAGTACTTC. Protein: CASSFGDTQTQYF.

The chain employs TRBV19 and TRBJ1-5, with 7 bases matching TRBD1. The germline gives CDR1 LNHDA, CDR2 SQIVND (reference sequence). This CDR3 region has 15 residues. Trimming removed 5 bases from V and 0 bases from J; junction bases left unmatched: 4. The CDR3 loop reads CASSSGQSSNQPQHF. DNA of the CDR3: TGTGCCAGTAGTTCGGGACAGTCTAGCAATCAGCCCCAGCATTTT. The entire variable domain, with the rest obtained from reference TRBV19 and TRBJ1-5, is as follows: DGGITQSPKYLFRKEGQNVTLSCEQNLNHDAMYWYRQDPGQGLRLIYYSQIVNDFQKGDIAEGYSVSREKKESFPLTVTSAQKNPTAFYLCASSSGQSSNQPQHFGDGTRLSIL.

The CDR3 spells CASSPWNYGGAGEAFF. CDR3 DNA: TGCGCCAGCAGCCCCTGGAACTACGGGGGCGCGGGTGAAGCTTTCTTT. V gene TRBV5-1 combines with J gene TRBJ1-1, with a possible D match to TRBD1 (6 bases). CDR1 is SGHRS and CDR2 is YFSETQ in the germline V gene. The CDR3 covers 16 residues. V lost 4 bases and J 7 bases, leaving 23 bases between the germline ends.

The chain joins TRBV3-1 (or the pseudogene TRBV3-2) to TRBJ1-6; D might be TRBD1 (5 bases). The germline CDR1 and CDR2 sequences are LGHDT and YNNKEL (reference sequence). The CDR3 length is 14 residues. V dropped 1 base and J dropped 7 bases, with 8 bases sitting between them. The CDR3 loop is CASSQGQLNSPLHF. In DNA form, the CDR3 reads TGTGCCAGCAGCCAAGGACAGTTGAATTCACCCCTCCACTTT.

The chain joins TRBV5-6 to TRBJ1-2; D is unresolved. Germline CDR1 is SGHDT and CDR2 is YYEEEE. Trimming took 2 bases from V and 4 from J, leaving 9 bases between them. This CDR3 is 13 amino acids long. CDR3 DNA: TGTGCCAGCAGCTTCAGAGAACCCTATGGCTACACCTTC. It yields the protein CASSFREPYGYTF.